This entry lists 4 T cell receptor beta chains sequenced from one sample in a study of PD-1 blockade in classical Hodgkin lymphoma. Every one of the patients relapsed after autologous stem cell transplantation (brentuximab vedotin exposure was variable). Magnetic negative selection served to purify CD4+ T cells out of PBMCs that had been thawed. This table comes from immunoSEQ multiplex PCR, and its TCRdb copy is limited to in-frame clones, with some not included. The sample lists 1,500 to 2,000 clones; 70% to 90% were seen once. The starting material was CD4+ T cells from blood, obtained at baseline. These receptors all come from a human donor with classical Hodgkin lymphoma.

The CDR3 is CASSPTFLYEQFF. CDR3 sequence (DNA): TGCGCCAGCAGCCCCACTTTCCTCTATGAGCAGTTCTTC. The V call is TRBV4-1, the J call TRBJ2-1; D remains unclear. The CDR3 consists of 13 residues. Trimming cost V 4 bases and J 8 bases, with 12 bases left between them. In germline, CDR1 is MGHRA, CDR2 YSYEKL.

The rearrangement uses TRBV9 and TRBJ2-2, with a weak D call TRBD2 (6 bases). Trimming cost V 3 bases and J 3 bases, with 6 bases left between them. The CDR3 is 13 residues long. Germline V gives CDR1 SGDLS, CDR2 YYNGEE. The CDR3 region is CASSGDYTGELFF. The CDR3, as DNA: TGTGCCAGCAGCGGGGACTACACCGGGGAGCTGTTTTTT.

The chain employs TRBV13 and TRBJ2-2; 12 bases line up with TRBD1. V trimming: 5 bases; J trimming: 6 bases; junction bases outside the gene matches: 7. The CDR3 has 16 amino acids. Germline V CDR1 and CDR2: PRHDT, FYEKMQ (reference sequence). The CDR3 is CASSRPGQGASGELFF. The CDR3 DNA reads as TGTGCCAGCAGCCGCCCGGGACAGGGGGCTTCCGGGGAGCTGTTTTTT.

This chain joins TRBV7-9 and TRBJ2-1; 8 bases fit TRBD2. The CDR3 extends over 12 amino acids. Germline-derived CDR1 and CDR2 are SEHNR and FQNEAQ (reference sequence). The trim removed 5 bases at V and 12 bases at J, leaving 6 bases unmatched. The CDR3 coding sequence is TGTGCCAGCAGCGGCATAGCGGGGTTGCAGTTCTTC. Its translation: CASSGIAGLQFF.